The subject of this entry is one TCR beta chain. The antigen remains unidentified. TCRdb's table, derived via immunoSEQ multiplex PCR, lists solely in-frame clones and lacks some. The table records 200,000 to 250,000 clones, 85% to 90% of them present only once. These data are taken from a study of cytomegalovirus exposure and HLA in healthy donors. Notes on the study in general: A list of approximately 150 TCR beta chains associated with cytomegalovirus was given.

Germline-derived CDR1 and CDR2 are MDHEN and SYDVKM. Trimming shortened V by 7 bases and J by 6 bases, and 13 bases separated the two germline ends. CDR3 length: 12 residues. This TCR was recovered from a young woman in good health and CMV-seronegative. The chain employs TRBV28 and TRBJ2-7; perhaps TRBD2 as D (7 bases). Sequenced: PBMCs. For the CDR3, the DNA is TGTGCCAGCAAGGGGGGGCGCGGCGAGCAGTACTTC. Translated: CASKGGRGEQYF.